The present T cell receptor (beta chain) was sequenced within a study of cytomegalovirus exposure and HLA in healthy donors (dated by TCRdb to 2017 to 2019). Describing the broader study: An earlier analysis of some 500 of the donors reported approximately 270 Gb of sequence data and 117 million unique TCR beta sequences from 150 million to 200 million T cells. An early release that covered roughly 600 HLA-typed donors contained about 300 gigabases of sequencing data and tens of millions of unique TCR sequences. The genetic ancestry cluster associated with self-reported Caucasian donors included about 84% of the roughly 380 genotyped donors. The study was designed to test whether signatures of past pathogen exposure could be identified by cataloging public T cell receptors. Using immunosequencing, the study profiled T cell repertoires from about 610 subjects and related those repertoires to cytomegalovirus serostatus. In addition to the first cohort of roughly 700 subjects, a separate validation cohort of around 110 different subjects was used. To predict cytomegalovirus infection status, the study combined high-throughput TCR immunosequencing, statistical association of individual TCRs with disease status, and machine learning. A later analysis re-examined previously published TCR beta repertoires from roughly 720 donors and added high-resolution HLA genotyping to investigate patterns of TCR occurrence. In the later analysis, no new phenotypic data were used to find candidate immune exposures; instead, reliance was placed on TCR beta sequences and their occurrence across donors. An earlier analysis of around 640 of the donors used high-throughput TCR beta sequencing to judge whether each TCR beta V gene segment behaved as functional or pseudogenic. Donor age, sex, ethnicity and CMV serostatus were collected together with the repertoire data. A later genetic analysis used genome-wide SNP genotypes for 398 of the 666 donors, treating that subset as a discovery cohort. All discovery cohort repertoires had been generated using a single sequencing platform. HLA typing included class I and class II loci at four-digit resolution. The number of typed donors differed by locus: roughly 620-630 for A, B, C, DRB1 and DQB1; 522 for DQA1; approximately 600 for DPA1; and 400 to 480 for DPB1. Four or five DR-DQ haplotypes were handled as single units for association and clustering, since linkage in the cohort was strong. Among around 400 genotyped donors of the cohort, an average of around 250,000 unique TCR beta nucleotide sequences was sequenced per donor, of which about 18% were non-productive.

As regards this clone: Its antigen is unknown. No base quality information exists; no much larger clone differs at one position.

Receptors were amplified or captured by the immunoSEQ multiplex PCR assay. The multiplex PCR relied on a mix of 60 forward primers for TCR Vbeta segments and 13 reverse primers for TCR Jbeta segments. A multiplex PCR assay on genomic DNA amplified the CDR3 region of rearranged TCR beta genes. On the Illumina HiSeq System, the amplified TCR beta libraries were sequenced as 87-base-pair reads. Concerning the study's data processing: Across the 500 to 750 repertoires, a later analysis counted 78 million or so unique TCR beta chains, around 10 million of which were shared by at least two donors. Raw reads were error-corrected and collapsed into unique sequences with a nearest-neighbor algorithm that merged closely related sequences to remove PCR and sequencing errors. V, D and J gene segments were assigned by aligning CDR3 sequences to IMGT reference sequences. For a sequence to be retained, a match of at least six nucleotides to both a V gene segment and a J gene segment was required. Rearrangements were classified as productive when the CDR3 lacked stop codons and remained in frame with V and J, and all other rearrangements were classified as non-productive. Following IMGT convention, CDR3 was defined as the stretch from the second conserved V-encoded cysteine to the conserved J-encoded phenylalanine. The earlier analysis of fewer than 750 of the donors excluded sequences that lacked an unambiguous match to a single V gene segment. In an earlier analysis of 587 of the donors, V segments were called functional above 56.7% productive rearrangements and were called segregating when the between-donor standard deviation exceeded 5%. A statistical classification framework was built for diagnosing cytomegalovirus status from the catalog of TCR beta chain sequences. In a later analysis, TCR nucleotide sequences were compared against IMGT/GENE-DB human TR gene sequences so that V and J genes could be assigned. A later analysis assigned CDR3 sequences and most-parsimonious VDJ recombination scenarios with the TCRdist pipeline. In a later analysis, each TCR beta chain was defined by its CDR3 amino acid sequence together with its V-gene family, and reads without a unique V-gene family were excluded. As a way to deal with suspected cross-contamination and a sequencing artifact, a later analysis dropped approximately 570 nucleotide sequences that were highly shared and had low generation probability. In a later analysis, a clonal expansion index was calculated for each public chain from normalized within-repertoire ranks of inferred template counts. In a later analysis, generation probabilities were computed with a VDJ recombination model fitted to out-of-frame rearrangements, and the resulting probabilities were checked against IGoR. In a later analysis, TCR-TCR, TCR-HLA and TCR-CMV co-occurrence was scored with hypergeometric tests, and a repertoire-size bias correction was applied to TCR pairs. A later analysis estimated false discovery rates by permuting HLA or CMV assignments 20 times. In a later analysis, co-occurring TCRs were grouped using DBSCAN, with TCRdist sequence similarity added in when clustering inside HLA-allele-positive subsets. Repertoires with fewer than 30,000 or more than 120,000 public chains, plus five repertoires with anomalous nucleotide sharing, were excluded from co-occurrence clustering. TCRdb's version of the immuneACCESS table is confined to in-frame rearrangements and falls short of the full clone set. An unresolved V gene accounts for under half of the shortfall where checked; the remainder is of unknown origin. V, J and clone size derive from that table, while D and trimming were established from the DNA sequence. The sample table records about 120,000 clones; around 68% of these occur just once. 4% of the sample is in the top ten clones.

Trimming accounts for 0 bases at V and 6 bases at J, while the number of junction bases matched to no gene is 9. The CDR3 spans 15 residues, from the cysteine through the phenylalanine. Only the CDR3 region is kept as DNA, spanning 45 bases read in frame from base 1. CDR1 and CDR2 are drawn from the germline V gene (reference sequence): SGHKS, YYEKEE. The research as a whole found: In a later genetic analysis, a missense DCLRE1C variant was associated with V-gene and J-gene trimming of TCR beta chains, and the association was replicated in an independent cohort. Some 16 rarely observed V segments, including chromosome 9 orphons, were excluded from the earlier analysis of several hundred of the donors because counts were too low. Because some donors lacked HLA typing at each locus, the association tests relied only on the typed subset. A cluster of highly shared sequence variants was judged likely to represent a technical artifact of the sequencing pipeline. Compared with the roughly 670-donor mean, donors in an Asian-associated ancestry cluster had fewer N-insertions in productive TCRs, according to a later genetic analysis. Several of the top co-occurrence clusters appeared to be linked to parvovirus B19, influenza, CMV and Epstein-Barr virus, according to a later analysis. Presence/absence analyses assumed roughly uniform sequencing depth across donors, an assumption that may not hold. At a false discovery rate of 0.05, a later analysis linked 16,951 TCR beta sequences to specific HLA alleles. Linkage disequilibrium might explain the correlated functional status among segregating V segments, but an unknown experimental factor could not be ruled out. In a later analysis, most CMV-associated TCR beta chains were found to appear HLA-restricted, with HLA associations seemingly driven largely by CMV exposure. Only TCR beta chains were sequenced in this cohort, and the absence of alpha or paired-chain data limited detectable features. A further reported finding was that TCR beta sequences accurately predicted the HLA-A and HLA-B alleles for most subjects in the first cohort. The study listed approximately 150 TCR beta chains as associated with cytomegalovirus. In vitro tests confirmed that a few of the cytomegalovirus-associated TCR beta chains recognize cytomegalovirus antigens. According to the authors, the approach could potentially be generalized to other disease states and immunological phenotypes. For the cohort, immune exposure information was limited to CMV serostatus. When HLA alleles, especially DR and DQ, strongly co-occurred, attributing TCR associations to individual alleles was difficult. Most TCR sequences were seen in very few donors, while some public TCRs were found in many individuals. In both the original and validation cohorts, the classifier was reported to diagnose cytomegalovirus status with high specificity and sensitivity. The 87-base-pair reads could not distinguish some IMGT-functional V segments, including TRBV6-2 and TRBV6-3, so those segments were excluded. In a later analysis, HLA-associated TCR beta chains showed more clonal expansion and lower generation probabilities than non-associated chains that were equally common. A later analysis found that TCR association rates varied across HLA loci, with DRB1 alleles showing the most associated TCRs and HLA-C alleles the fewest. In an earlier analysis of around 600 of the donors, most TCR beta V segments were observed in productive rearrangements about 87% or about 30% of the time, broadly matching IMGT annotations.

In total, roughly 670 healthy bone marrow donors made up the cohort. All cohort members were sampled while nominally healthy, although unrecorded immune exposures were likely present. The donor was CMV seropositive and belonged to the group of more than 250 seropositive cohort members. A peripheral blood sample was collected from each donor, and TCR beta sequencing was performed on peripheral blood mononuclear cells. The Qiagen DNeasy Blood Extraction Kit was used to extract genomic DNA from the blood cell samples. Sequenced material: PBMCs. This receptor was obtained from a man aged 40-49 years in good health and CMV-seropositive. Recombination joined TRBV5-5 with TRBJ2-7; 7 central nucleotides agree with TRBD1. CDR3 sequence: CASSLVRQGSGEQYF. The DNA sequence follows: TGTGCCAGCAGCTTGGTAAGACAGGGATCTGGCGAGCAGTACTTC.